The 7 T cell receptor beta chains below all came from one sample that was sequenced in a study of cytomegalovirus exposure and HLA in healthy donors. The PCR ran on 60 Vbeta and 13 Jbeta primers. TCRdb's copy holds only in-frame clones and misses some; the assay was immunoSEQ multiplex PCR. In all, the sample yields tens of thousands of clones. Specimen: PBMCs. The receptors originated from a young man in good health and CMV-seropositive.

CDR3 DNA sequence: TGTGCCAGCAGTCCGTCGACAGGGAAGGCCTACGAGCAGTACTTC. This codes for CASSPSTGKAYEQYF. The chain links TRBV28 to TRBJ2-7; the match to TRBD1 covers 7 bases. The germline V gene has CDR1 MDHEN and CDR2 SYDVKM. V trimming: 5 bases; J trimming: 2 bases; junction bases outside the gene matches: 9. The CDR3 has 15 residues.

J is TRBJ2-2 and V is TRBV5-1, with 8 bases lining up with TRBD2. The CDR3 has 14 amino acids. Germline trimming cut 6 bases from V and 6 bases from J; bases unmatched to any gene: 7. Germline V CDR1 and CDR2: SGHRS, YFSETQ. The CDR3 loop reads CASTGGGLAGELFF. DNA of the CDR3: TGCGCCAGCACCGGGGGGGGCCTAGCCGGGGAGCTGTTTTTT.

This rearrangement joins TRBV10-1 to TRBJ2-1; D remains ambiguous. Germline V gene sequence: CDR1 WNHNN, CDR2 SYGVQD (reference sequence). CDR3 length: 11 residues. V lost 3 bases to trimming and J lost 6 bases, with 3 bases between them. The CDR3 nucleotides read TGCGCCAGCAGTGACAGCAATGAGCAGTTCTTC. Protein sequence: CASSDSNEQFF.

The chain recombines TRBV5-8 with TRBJ2-7, with D possibly being TRBD2 (5 bases). CDR3 length: 14 amino acids. V gave up 2 bases and J gave up 3 bases, with 12 bases separating them. The germline CDR1 and CDR2 sequences are SGHTS and YDEGEE. This CDR3 reads CASSFGLAVYEQYF. The CDR3 region has the DNA TGTGCCAGCAGCTTCGGGCTAGCCGTCTACGAGCAGTACTTC. The full variable domain, with the rest looked up from reference TRBV5-8 and TRBJ2-7, is EAGVTQSPTHLIKTRGQQATLRCSPISGHTSVYWYQQALGLGLQFLLWYDEGEERNRGNFPPRFSGRQFPNYSSELNVNALELEDSALYLCASSFGLAVYEQYFGPGTRLTVT.

V and J are TRBV2 and TRBJ2-5, with TRBD2 as a possible D gene (6 bases). The germline V gene encodes CDR1 SNHLY and CDR2 FYNNEI. The V end was cut by 6 bases, the J end by 5 bases, with 10 bases between. The CDR3 is 12 residues long. CDR3 sequence reads: CASRRRGETQYF. The CDR3 nucleotides are TGTGCCAGCAGGAGGCGGGGTGAGACCCAGTACTTC.

The gene calls are TRBV29-1 and TRBJ2-7; no reliable D call. Germline V gene data show CDR1 as SQVTM and CDR2 as ANQGSEA. CDR3 length: 12 residues. Trimming took 7 bases from V and 2 from J, leaving 12 bases between them. The CDR3 here is CSAAEAAYEQYF. In nucleotides, the CDR3 is TGCAGCGCGGCGGAAGCAGCCTACGAGCAGTACTTC.

This chain uses TRBV5-1 with TRBJ1-1, with TRBD1 matching 8 bases. The germline V gene encodes CDR1 SGHRS and CDR2 YFSETQ. V dropped 0 bases and J dropped 5; count of bases not matched to a gene: 3. The length of the CDR3 is 14 residues. In DNA form, the CDR3 reads TGCGCCAGCAGCTTGGTTGGACAGGGAACTGAAGCTTTCTTT. Protein sequence: CASSLVGQGTEAFF. The full variable domain, completed using reference TRBV5-1 and TRBJ1-1, is KAGVTQTPRYLIKTRGQQVTLSCSPISGHRSVSWYQQTPGQGLQFLFEYFSETQRNKGNFPGRFSGRQFSNSRSEMNVSTLELGDSALYLCASSLVGQGTEAFFGQGTRLTVV.